These 6 T cell receptor beta chains were sequenced from one sample in a study of blood T cell repertoires in COVID-19. Using immunoSEQ multiplex PCR, the repertoire was profiled, and TCRdb retains in-frame clones only, with some absent. The sample includes 100,000 to 150,000 clones, 84% of them seen just once. Sequencing input: peripheral blood. The receptors stem from a woman at least 80 years old with acute or convalescent COVID-19.

In DNA, the CDR3 is TGTGCCAGCAGCTTAGGGTCTAGCGCCGCCCGTAACGAGCAGTACTTC. It is translated as CASSLGSSAARNEQYF. The V call is TRBV7-2, the J call TRBJ2-7; D is possibly TRBD2 (6 bases). Trimming removed 1 base at V and 5 bases at J, with 18 bases between. The V gene's germline CDR1 is SGHTA and CDR2 FQGNSA. The CDR3 is 16 residues long.

The chain combines TRBV11-3 with TRBJ2-1; a possible D gene is TRBD2 (5 bases). V shed 0 bases and J shed 10 bases, with 7 bases lying between them. Per the germline V gene, CDR1 is SGHNT and CDR2 is YENEEA. This CDR3 comprises 12 residues. CDR3 loop: CASSLDTGEQFF. The DNA of the CDR3 is TGTGCCAGCAGCTTAGATACGGGAGAGCAGTTCTTC.

The chain joins TRBV29-1 to TRBJ2-1, with 10 nucleotides matching TRBD1. Germline V gene lookup returns CDR1 SQVTM and CDR2 ANQGSEA. V dropped 3 bases and J dropped 6; count of bases not matched to a gene: 2. This CDR3 is 13 amino acids long. The CDR3, as DNA: TGCAGCGTTGAGAGGACAGGGGGCAATGAGCAGTTCTTC. Amino acids: CSVERTGGNEQFF.

The chain uses TRBV7-2 and TRBJ2-7; 16 bases align to TRBD2. Looked up from germline, CDR1 is SGHTA and CDR2 is FQGNSA. There are 16 residues in the CDR3. J gave up 8 bases and V 5 bases, and 9 bases lay outside the gene matches. CDR3 region: CASSPRGTSGGAQQYF. The CDR3 nucleotides read TGTGCCAGCAGCCCCCGAGGGACTAGCGGGGGGGCGCAGCAGTACTTC. The full variable domain, with the rest looked up from reference TRBV7-2 and TRBJ2-7, is GAGVSQSPSNKVTEKGKDVELRCDPISGHTALYWYRQSLGQGLEFLIYFQGNSAPDKSGLPSDRFSAERTGGSVSTLTIQRTQQEDSAVYLCASSPRGTSGGAQQYFGPGTRLTVT.

The chain joins TRBV10-1 to TRBJ2-5, with TRBD2 matching 8 bases. The germline V gene encodes CDR1 WNHNN and CDR2 SYGVQD (reference sequence). CDR3 length: 17 residues. V was pared by 0 bases and J by 5 bases, with 11 bases of the junction left unmatched. The CDR3 loop is CASSESLGLGKGETQYF. CDR3 coding DNA: TGCGCCAGCAGTGAGTCCCTGGGACTAGGGAAGGGGGAGACCCAGTACTTC.

This rearrangement joins TRBV5-6 to TRBJ1-5; no clear D. The CDR3 runs to 14 residues. CDR1 and CDR2 from the germline V gene are SGHDT and YYEEEE. V lost 1 base and J 3 bases, leaving 8 bases between the germline ends. This CDR3 is CASSLWLNNQPQHF. CDR3 nucleotide sequence: TGTGCCAGCAGCTTGTGGCTTAACAATCAGCCCCAGCATTTT.